This paragraph covers one TCR beta chain sequence. Its antigen remains unknown. The sample comes from a study of shared clonotypes between healthy human individuals. Study-level points and caveats: Naive subsets usually exceeded memory subsets in estimated richness. Donor scarcity curtailed the genetic and exposure-history diversity represented herein.

Using immunoSEQ multiplex PCR, the repertoire was profiled, and TCRdb retains in-frame clones only, with some absent. Among 850,000 to 1,200,000 clones listed, 65% to 75% were seen once. The CDR3 covers 15 residues. Germline-derived CDR1 and CDR2 are KGHSH and LQKENI. The V end lost 3 bases, the J end lost 6 bases, and 18 bases lay between the germline ends. This receptor was identified in a man aged 18-30 years in good health. Sample: memory CD4+ T cells sorted from blood. Subset denoted: CD45RA-negative fraction. This sequence joins TRBV18 and TRBJ2-7; D may be TRBD1 (5 bases). CDR3 bases: TGTGCCAGCTCACCCGACGTCAGGGATCTATCCGAGCAGTACTTC. It codes for CASSPDVRDLSEQYF. Drawing the rest from reference TRBV18 and TRBJ2-7, the complete variable domain is NAGVMQNPRHLVRRRGQEARLRCSPMKGHSHVYWYRQLPEEGLKFMVYLQKENIIDESGMPKERFSAEFPKEGPSILRIQQVVRGDSAAYFCASSPDVRDLSEQYFGPGTRLTVT.